Listed below are T cell receptor beta chains from one sample, sequenced in a study of shared clonotypes between healthy human individuals. The protocol was immunoSEQ multiplex PCR, while the TCRdb copy is restricted to in-frame clones and leaves out a portion. The sample contains millions of clones, about 95% of which appear only once. Input material: naive CD8+ T cells sorted from blood. These receptors were obtained from a man aged 18 to 35 in good health. CDR3s include the opening cysteine and the closing phenylalanine or tryptophan. Each record gives: J gene, CDR3 length, D gene, clone size, V gene, CDR3 DNA, CDR3 protein. D genes are given only for firm matches. Not every row has a clone size; where given, it reads once, few, many or a size class.

j_gene: TRBJ1-1; len: 12; d_gene: .; abundance: few; v_gene: TRBV4-2; CDR3nt: TGTGCCAGCAGCCCGCAGGGCACTGAAGCTTTCTTT; CDR3aa: CASSPQGTEAFF
j_gene: TRBJ1-4; len: 14; d_gene: TRBD1; abundance: .; v_gene: TRBV13; CDR3nt: TGTGCCAGCAGCATGGACAGGGATGCGAGGCAACTGTTTTTT; CDR3aa: CASSMDRDARQLFF
j_gene: TRBJ2-5; len: 15; d_gene: .; abundance: .; v_gene: TRBV6-6; CDR3nt: TGTGCCAGCAGTTACGAAGTGGGGCTGGGAGAGACCCAGTACTTC; CDR3aa: CASSYEVGLGETQYF
j_gene: TRBJ1-2; len: 16; d_gene: .; abundance: .; v_gene: TRBV29-1; CDR3nt: TGCAGCGTTGATGTTCTTGGGGAGGGGGCTAACTATGGCTACACCTTC; CDR3aa: CSVDVLGEGANYGYTF
j_gene: TRBJ2-5; len: 16; d_gene: TRBD2; abundance: once; v_gene: TRBV4-1; CDR3nt: TGCGCCAGCAGCTTAAGACTAGCGGGGATCCAAGAGACCCAGTACTTC; CDR3aa: CASSLRLAGIQETQYF
j_gene: TRBJ2-1; len: 14; d_gene: .; abundance: .; v_gene: TRBV29-1; CDR3nt: TGCAGCGTTGTATCCACAAGGGTCTACAATGAGCAGTTCTTC; CDR3aa: CSVVSTRVYNEQFF
j_gene: TRBJ1-2; len: 15; d_gene: TRBD1; abundance: .; v_gene: TRBV29-1; CDR3nt: TGCAGCGTTGAGTTCTGGGACAGGGGAAACTATGGCTACACCTTC; CDR3aa: CSVEFWDRGNYGYTF
j_gene: TRBJ2-5; len: 13; d_gene: .; abundance: .; v_gene: TRBV29-1; CDR3nt: TGCAGCGTTTCGTTACAGAACCAAGAGACCCAGTACTTC; CDR3aa: CSVSLQNQETQYF
j_gene: TRBJ1-5; len: 13; d_gene: .; abundance: .; v_gene: TRBV13; CDR3nt: TGTGCCAGCAGCTTAGGGATGGGGCAGCCCCAGCATTTT; CDR3aa: CASSLGMGQPQHF
j_gene: TRBJ2-7; len: 14; d_gene: TRBD1; abundance: .; v_gene: TRBV2; CDR3nt: TGTGCCAGCACCCCGGGCAGGGGGTACTACGAGCAGTACTTC; CDR3aa: CASTPGRGYYEQYF